What follows is one TCR beta chain and its context. V was pared by 5 bases and J by 0 bases, with 12 bases between. CDR3 size: 14 residues. Germline CDR1 SGHDT, CDR2 YYEEEE. Profiled with immunoSEQ multiplex PCR; TCRdb holds only in-frame clones, not every one. The table shows around 100,000 clones, with roughly 90% occurring only once. The data were taken from a study of T cell changes during pregnancy in multiple sclerosis. The gene calls are TRBV5-6 and TRBJ2-7; D is possibly TRBD1 (6 bases). The source was peripheral blood, collected after pregnancy. The clonotype comes from a female donor with multiple sclerosis, enrolled in a pregnancy study. This chain's CDR3 is CASRYGTLSYEQYF. The CDR3 nucleotides read TGTGCCAGCAGGTATGGGACACTCTCCTACGAGCAGTACTTC.